The 9 T cell receptor beta chains in this list originate from one sample, sequenced in a study of blood T cell repertoires in COVID-19. Measured with immunoSEQ multiplex PCR; TCRdb has only the in-frame clones, and not every one. The repertoire consists of nearly 70,000 clones, with roughly 85% occurring once and the leading ten covering about 3.4%. Sequencing was done on a sample of peripheral blood. These receptors were taken from a woman aged 45-60 years with COVID-19, enrolled during active disease.

The genes are TRBV4-2 and TRBJ2-5; no clear D. V gave up 1 base and J gave up 2 bases, with 11 bases separating them. The CDR3 totals 15 residues. The germline V gene encodes CDR1 LGHNA and CDR2 YNFKEQ. CDR3 sequence: CASSQGVDAQETQYF. Written as DNA, the CDR3 is TGTGCCAGCAGCCAAGGCGTAGATGCACAAGAGACCCAGTACTTC.

The rearrangement links TRBV13 to TRBJ2-5; 8 nucleotides agree with TRBD2. The germline CDR1 and CDR2 sequences are PRHDT and FYEKMQ (reference sequence). V gave up 6 bases and J gave up 1 base; unmatched junction bases: 4. The CDR3 has 14 residues. CDR3 in amino acids: CASSFGLAQETQYF. As DNA, the CDR3 is TGTGCCAGCAGTTTCGGACTAGCCCAAGAGACCCAGTACTTC.

The rearrangement joins TRBV7-2 to TRBJ1-4; D is unresolved. The CDR3 has 14 residues. V gave up 5 bases and J gave up 8 bases, with 15 bases separating them. Germline CDR1 reads SGHTA; CDR2 reads FQGNSA. CDR3 residues: CASSATLAREKLFF. The CDR3 region has the DNA TGTGCCAGCAGCGCGACCTTGGCGAGGGAAAAACTGTTTTTT.

The chain uses TRBV19 and TRBJ2-3; 11 bases align to TRBD2. With 1 base clipped from V and 5 bases from J, the junction kept 8 bases outside the gene matches. The germline CDR1 and CDR2 sequences are LNHDA and SQIVND (reference sequence). There are 17 residues in the CDR3. Here the CDR3 reads CASSIGPSGRKIDTQYF. CDR3 coding DNA: TGTGCCAGTAGTATAGGCCCTAGCGGGAGGAAGATAGATACGCAGTATTTT.

V and J are TRBV15 and TRBJ2-7; D perhaps matches TRBD2 (5 bases). The CDR3 extends over 14 amino acids. Germline CDR1 is LNHNV and CDR2 is YYDKDF (reference sequence). V lost 4 bases and J lost 2, with 12 bases in between. Written as DNA, the CDR3 is TGTGCCACCAGCACCAAGAGGGTGCCCTACGAGCAGTACTTC. Encoded protein: CATSTKRVPYEQYF.

The chain recombines TRBV4-3 with TRBJ1-2; 9 bases line up with TRBD1. Trimming at V came to 4 bases and at J to 4 bases, leaving 13 bases not matched to a gene. Germline CDR1 is LGHNA and CDR2 is YSLEER. The CDR3 sequence is 17 residues long. In DNA, the CDR3 is TGCGCCAGCAGCCCCTATATTTCGGGACAGGGCGCCTATGGCTACACCTTC. Its translation: CASSPYISGQGAYGYTF.

The chain combines TRBV24-1 with TRBJ2-6; TRBD1 matches at 9 bases. V shed 4 bases, J shed 3 bases, and the junction held 6 bases outside the gene matches. The CDR3 consists of 17 residues. CDR1 and CDR2 (germline): KGHDR, SFDVKD. CDR3 residues: CATSDPGQGYGANVLTF. In nucleotides, the CDR3 is TGTGCCACCAGTGACCCGGGACAGGGATATGGGGCCAACGTCCTGACTTTC.

V is TRBV10-3 and J is TRBJ1-5; no reliable D call. The CDR3 totals 18 residues. Per germline, CDR1 ENHRY and CDR2 SYGVKD. V gave up 3 bases and J gave up 0 bases, with 18 bases separating them. The CDR3 region is CAISDNTLTYNSNQPQHF. CDR3 sequence (DNA): TGTGCCATCAGTGATAATACCCTGACTTACAATAGCAATCAGCCCCAGCATTTT.

V and J are TRBV10-3 and TRBJ2-1; 9 bases line up with TRBD1. CDR1 ENHRY and CDR2 SYGVKD come from the germline V gene. The CDR3 is 13 amino acids. Losses at the gene ends were 2 bases for V and 9 bases for J; bases not matched to a gene: 2. In DNA, the CDR3 is TGTGCCATCAGTGAGCGACAGGGGGGTGAGCAGTTCTTC. It yields the protein CAISERQGGEQFF.